This TCR beta chain was profiled in a study of blood T cell repertoires in COVID-19. Study at large: Samples representing acute and convalescent COVID-19 were sourced from the United States, Italy and Spain.

In the source study's methods: Nucleated cell counts were estimated from reference gene primer amplification. Sequencing used immunoSEQ multiplex PCR; TCRdb keeps in-frame clones, though not all of them. The V and J calls and clone size are taken from that table; D and trimming were inferred from the DNA. The sample consists of more than 250,000 clones, around 91% of them appearing once. The CDR3 loop spans 13 amino acids. In germline, CDR1 is SNHLY, CDR2 FYNNEI. V was shortened by 3 bases and J by 4 bases, with 9 bases between the two germline ends. Enrollees, roughly 18 to 89 years old, lived in around 23 US areas. This clone has just a few counts.

This clonotype was obtained from a woman aged 18-29 years with acute COVID-19. Sequencing input: PBMCs or T cells enriched from blood (not recorded which). This chain joins TRBV2 and TRBJ1-2; possible D gene TRBD1, 6 bases. CDR3 nucleotides: TGTGCCAGCAGTGAGGAGACAGGCTATGGCTACACCTTC. Amino acid sequence: CASSEETGYGYTF.